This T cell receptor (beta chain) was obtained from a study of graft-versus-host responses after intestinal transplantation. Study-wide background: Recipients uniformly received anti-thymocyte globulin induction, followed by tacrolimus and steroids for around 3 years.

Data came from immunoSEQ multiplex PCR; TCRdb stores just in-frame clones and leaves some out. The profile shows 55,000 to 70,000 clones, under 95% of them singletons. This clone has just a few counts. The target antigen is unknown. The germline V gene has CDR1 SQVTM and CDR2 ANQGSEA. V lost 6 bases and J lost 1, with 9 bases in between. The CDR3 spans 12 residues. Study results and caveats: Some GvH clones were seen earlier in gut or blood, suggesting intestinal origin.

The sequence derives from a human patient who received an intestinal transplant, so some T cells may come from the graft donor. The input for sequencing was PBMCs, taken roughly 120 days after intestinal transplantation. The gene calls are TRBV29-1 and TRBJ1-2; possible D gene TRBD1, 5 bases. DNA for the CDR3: TGCAGCGTCTCCGGGGGTAACTATGGCTACACCTTC. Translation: CSVSGGNYGYTF.